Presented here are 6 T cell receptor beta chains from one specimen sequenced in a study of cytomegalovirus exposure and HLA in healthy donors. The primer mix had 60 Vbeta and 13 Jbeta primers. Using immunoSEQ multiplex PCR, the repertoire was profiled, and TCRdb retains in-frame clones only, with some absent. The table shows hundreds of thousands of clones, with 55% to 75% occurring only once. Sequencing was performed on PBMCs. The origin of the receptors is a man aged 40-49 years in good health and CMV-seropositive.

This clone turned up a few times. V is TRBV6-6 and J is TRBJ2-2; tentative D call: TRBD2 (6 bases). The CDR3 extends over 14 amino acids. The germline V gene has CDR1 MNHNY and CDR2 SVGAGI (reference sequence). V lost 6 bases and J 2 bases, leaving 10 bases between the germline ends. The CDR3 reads CASSSGLNTGELFF. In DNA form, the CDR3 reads TGTGCCAGCAGCTCGGGACTCAACACCGGGGAGCTGTTTTTT.

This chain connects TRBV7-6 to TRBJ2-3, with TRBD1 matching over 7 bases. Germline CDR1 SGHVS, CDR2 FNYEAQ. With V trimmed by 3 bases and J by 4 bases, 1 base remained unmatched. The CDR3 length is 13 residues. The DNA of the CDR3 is TGTGCCAGCAGCTTCCAGGGGGCAGATACGCAGTATTTT. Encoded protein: CASSFQGADTQYF.

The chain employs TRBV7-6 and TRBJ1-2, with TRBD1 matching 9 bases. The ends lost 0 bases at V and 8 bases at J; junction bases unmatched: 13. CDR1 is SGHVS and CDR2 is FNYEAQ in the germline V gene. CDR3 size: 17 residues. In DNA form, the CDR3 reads TGTGCCAGCAGCTTAGCCACGGGACAGGGCCGTTTGAGCGGCTACACCTTC. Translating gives CASSLATGQGRLSGYTF.

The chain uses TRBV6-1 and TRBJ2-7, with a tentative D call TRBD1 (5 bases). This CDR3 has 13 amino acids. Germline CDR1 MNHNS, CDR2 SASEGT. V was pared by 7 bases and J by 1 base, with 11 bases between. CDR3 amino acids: CASTKGLSYEQYF. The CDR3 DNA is TGTGCCAGCACTAAGGGGTTATCCTACGAGCAGTACTTC.

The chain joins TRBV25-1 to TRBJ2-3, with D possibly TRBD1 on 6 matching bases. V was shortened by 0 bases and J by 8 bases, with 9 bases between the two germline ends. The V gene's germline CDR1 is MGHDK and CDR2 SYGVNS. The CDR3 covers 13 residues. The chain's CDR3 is CASSEYLGGTQYF. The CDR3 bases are TGTGCCAGCAGTGAATACTTAGGGGGTACGCAGTATTTT.

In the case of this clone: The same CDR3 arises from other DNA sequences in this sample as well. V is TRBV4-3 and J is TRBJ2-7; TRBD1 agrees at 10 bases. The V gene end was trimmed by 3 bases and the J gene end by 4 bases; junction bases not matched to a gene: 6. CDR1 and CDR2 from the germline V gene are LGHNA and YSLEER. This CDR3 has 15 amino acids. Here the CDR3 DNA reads TGCGCCAGCAGCCAGGAGACAGGGGGCAGTTACGAGCAGTACTTC. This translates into CASSQETGGSYEQYF.